This passage covers 24 T cell receptor beta chains from one sample sequenced in a study of identical twins. Via MiXCR, TCRdb re-called the 5' RACE reads, giving one row per CDR3 protein. The data contain about 200,000 distinct CDR3 sequences, 6.5% of them singletons. The same data also contributed to another study, on T cells expressing NK-cell markers.

The source material was CD8+ T cells sorted from blood. These receptors came from a woman younger than 30 in good health.

This clonotype has just a few counts. The chain couples TRBV15 to TRBJ2-1, with 10 bases identical to TRBD2. V lost 2 bases to trimming and J lost 2 bases; unmatched junction nucleotides: 6. Germline V CDR1 and CDR2: LNHNV, YYDKDF (reference sequence). The CDR3 runs 17 residues. CDR3 amino acids: CATSRTGTSVTYNEQFF. DNA for the CDR3: TGTGCCACCAGCAGAACCGGGACTAGCGTCACCTACAATGAGCAGTTCTTC.

The chain has TRBV20-1 and TRBJ2-5; 12 bases are a match to TRBD2. The CDR3 spans 16 residues. Germline-derived CDR1 and CDR2 are DFQATT and SNEGSKA (reference sequence). Unmatched junction bases numbered 6, after V lost 3 bases and J lost 1 base. CDR3 residues: CSARERTSGAQETQYF. For the CDR3, the DNA is TGCAGTGCTAGGGAAAGGACTAGCGGGGCCCAAGAGACCCAGTACTTC.

This clonotype occurred a few times. The chain recombines TRBV13 with TRBJ2-7; 7 nucleotides line up with TRBD1. Unmatched junction bases numbered 8, after V lost 5 bases and J lost 4 bases. Germline lookup yields CDR1 PRHDT and CDR2 FYEKMQ (reference sequence). The CDR3 loop spans 14 amino acids. CDR3 loop: CASSLGQRVYEQYF. CDR3 bases: TGTGCCAGCAGCCTGGGACAGCGTGTTTACGAGCAGTACTTC.

This clonotype was recorded at least ten times. The chain employs TRBV12-3 or TRBV12-4 and TRBJ2-7; TRBD1 is a possible D gene (6 bases). V lost 1 base, J lost 6 bases, and 7 bases lay in between. This CDR3 is 12 amino acids long. The CDR3 region has the DNA TGTGCCAGCAGTTTAGACAGGGTCGAGCAGTACTTC. This sequence encodes CASSLDRVEQYF.

The V and J genes are TRBV7-8 and TRBJ2-1, with unresolved D. The ends were cut back, 5 bases at V and 9 bases at J, with 8 bases in the middle. From germline, CDR1 is SGHVS and CDR2 FQNEAQ. The CDR3 sequence is 11 residues long. This chain's CDR3 is CASSPSGEQFF. The CDR3 DNA sequence: TGTGCCAGCAGCCCATCGGGTGAGCAGTTCTTC. The whole variable domain, remainder taken from reference TRBV7-8 and TRBJ2-1, is GAGVSQSPRYKVAKRGQDVALRCDPISGHVSLFWYQQALGQGPEFLTYFQNEAQLDKSGLPSDRFFAERPEGSVSTLKIQRTQQEDSAVYLCASSPSGEQFFGPGTRLTVL.

This rearrangement joins TRBV29-1 to TRBJ2-7; D remains unclear. The CDR3 runs 12 residues. With 5 bases removed from V and 1 base from J, the gap between germline ends came to 9 bases. The germline gives CDR1 SQVTM, CDR2 ANQGSEA. The CDR3 protein is CSVSEGSYEQYF. CDR3 in DNA: TGCAGCGTTAGTGAAGGATCCTACGAGCAGTACTTC.

This clonotype was picked up a small number of times. The chain carries TRBV6-5 and TRBJ2-1, with D unresolved. Germline CDR1 MNHEY, CDR2 SVGAGI. This CDR3 contains 14 residues. With 1 base removed from V and 3 bases from J, the gap between germline ends came to 7 bases. CDR3 DNA sequence: TGTGCCAGCAGTTACTTGGTAGGCTACAATGAGCAGTTCTTC. Translating gives CASSYLVGYNEQFF.

The chain couples TRBV27 to TRBJ2-7; 7 bases are a match to TRBD1. With 6 bases clipped from V and 2 bases from J, the junction kept 7 bases outside the gene matches. The V gene's germline CDR1 is MNHEY and CDR2 SMNVEV (reference sequence). The CDR3 extends over 14 amino acids. CDR3: CASSLRQGTYEQYF. The CDR3 bases are TGTGCCAGCAGCCTTCGACAGGGCACCTACGAGCAGTACTTC.

This clonotype was seen many times. V gene TRBV6-2 or TRBV6-3 combines with J gene TRBJ1-6; 8 nucleotides agree with TRBD1. The CDR3 is made up of 14 amino acids. Germline loops: CDR1 MNHEY, CDR2 SVGEGT. V shed 2 bases and J 7 bases; nucleotides not matched to a gene: 1. The CDR3 DNA reads TGTGCCAGCAGTTACCGACAGGGGAATTCACCCCTCCACTTT. Protein: CASSYRQGNSPLHF.

The V gene is TRBV6-6, the J gene TRBJ1-5, with D uncertain. In germline, CDR1 is MNHNY, CDR2 SVGAGI (reference sequence). Trimming left V 10 bases short and J 5 bases short, with 12 bases between. The CDR3 is 12 residues long. The CDR3 reads CATRLGHQPQHF. In DNA, the CDR3 is TGTGCCACCAGGTTAGGGCATCAGCCCCAGCATTTT.

The chain uses TRBV13 and TRBJ2-1; no clear D. Trimming stripped 2 bases from V and 6 bases from J, with 11 bases between. The CDR3 runs to 14 residues. Germline CDR1 reads PRHDT; CDR2 reads FYEKMQ (reference sequence). Here the CDR3 reads CASSLSLQPNEQFF. CDR3 DNA: TGTGCCAGCAGCTTAAGCCTACAACCCAATGAGCAGTTCTTC. Full variable domain (rest looked up from reference TRBV13 and TRBJ2-1): AAGVIQSPRHLIKEKRETATLKCYPIPRHDTVYWYQQGPGQDPQFLISFYEKMQSDKGSIPDRFSAQQFSDYHSELNMSSLELGDSALYFCASSLSLQPNEQFFGPGTRLTVL.

The table lists this clonotype with many counts. This chain connects TRBV20-1 to TRBJ1-2; D not resolved. The ends were cut back, 5 bases at V and 4 bases at J, with 14 bases in the middle. This CDR3 comprises 13 residues. Germline V gene lookup returns CDR1 DFQATT and CDR2 SNEGSKA (reference sequence). Here the CDR3 DNA reads TGCAGTGCTCCCTCCCAGGACCGCTATGGCTACACCTTC. Amino acids: CSAPSQDRYGYTF.

This clonotype was observed a few times. In DNA, the CDR3 is TGCAGCGTTTATCAGATGAACACTGAAGCTTTCTTT. Amino acids: CSVYQMNTEAFF. The chain has TRBV29-1 and TRBJ1-1; no firm D call. There are 12 residues in the CDR3. Germline assignment: CDR1 SQVTM and CDR2 ANQGSEA. V was clipped by 5 bases and J by 0 bases, with 7 bases between them.

This clonotype was counted a few times. V gene TRBV27 combines with J gene TRBJ1-2; 9 bases line up with TRBD1. Losses at the gene ends were 7 bases for V and 0 bases for J; bases not matched to a gene: 6. This CDR3 has 15 residues. CDR1 is MNHEY, CDR2 SMNVEV, per germline (reference sequence). The DNA of the CDR3 is TGTGCCAGCACCAACACAGGGGGCGCTAACTATGGCTACACCTTC. Its translation is CASTNTGGANYGYTF.

The sample holds a few counts of this clonotype. This sequence joins TRBV20-1 and TRBJ2-1; 7 bases are a match to TRBD2. The CDR3 is 15 amino acids. CDR1 and CDR2 from the germline V gene are DFQATT and SNEGSKA (reference sequence). The V gene end was trimmed by 5 bases and the J gene end by 0 bases; junction bases not matched to a gene: 7. The CDR3 sequence is CSADSGQSSYNEQFF. In DNA, the CDR3 is TGCAGTGCTGATAGCGGGCAGAGCTCCTACAATGAGCAGTTCTTC.

This clonotype was counted between two and nine times. The J gene is TRBJ2-7, the V gene TRBV29-1; perhaps TRBD2 as D (7 bases). Germline V lookup: CDR1 SQVTM, CDR2 ANQGSEA. V lost 2 bases and J lost 3, with 14 bases in between. The CDR3 extends over 14 amino acids. The CDR3 DNA follows: TGCAGCGTTGAAAGGGGGGGGGAGTTCTACGAGCAGTACTTC. It is translated as CSVERGGEFYEQYF.

In DNA, the CDR3 is TGTGCCAGCAGCCTGGACCGAGGGGAGACCCAGTACTTC. It is translated as CASSLDRGETQYF. The chain carries TRBV5-5 and TRBJ2-5; a possible D gene is TRBD2 (5 bases). Germline lookup yields CDR1 SGHKS and CDR2 YYEKEE (reference sequence). Between the trimmed V and J ends, which lost 4 bases and 5 bases, there was a span of 12 bases. The CDR3 is 13 amino acids.

This clonotype was counted a few times. The chain has TRBV12-3 or TRBV12-4 and TRBJ1-5, with D possibly TRBD1 on 6 matching bases. This CDR3 region has 13 residues. V lost 0 bases and J 7 bases, leaving 7 bases between the germline ends. The DNA of the CDR3 is TGTGCCAGCAGTTTAGCGGGGGCGCAGCCCCAGCATTTT. Its translation is CASSLAGAQPQHF.

This clonotype was observed at least ten times. The chain combines TRBV4-1 with TRBJ2-5, with D possibly matching TRBD1 (6 bases). The CDR3 has 14 residues. V was trimmed by 4 bases and J by 2 bases, leaving 11 bases between them. Germline V gene sequence: CDR1 MGHRA, CDR2 YSYEKL. As DNA, the CDR3 is TGCGCCAGCAGCCTGGACAGTCTTCAAGAGACCCAGTACTTC. Its translation is CASSLDSLQETQYF.

This clonotype was detected many times. The chain links TRBV10-3 to TRBJ2-1; D remains unclear. The CDR3 extends over 12 amino acids. Germline V lookup: CDR1 ENHRY, CDR2 SYGVKD. V lost 7 bases and J lost 5, with 9 bases in between. This CDR3 reads CAIIGVNNEQFF. CDR3 nucleotide sequence: TGTGCCATCATTGGGGTAAACAATGAGCAGTTCTTC.

The chain combines TRBV4-3 with TRBJ2-1; D gene ambiguous. The CDR3 consists of 16 residues. The V gene lost 1 base and the J gene lost 3 bases, with 13 bases spanning the gap. CDR1 is LGHNA, CDR2 YSLEER, per germline. CDR3 coding DNA: TGCGCCAGCAGCCAAGGGCTATTCTCTCGCTACAATGAGCAGTTCTTC. It translates to CASSQGLFSRYNEQFF.

This clonotype was found many times. J is TRBJ2-2 and V is TRBV29-1; D is undetermined. The CDR3 loop spans 13 amino acids. The germline V gene has CDR1 SQVTM and CDR2 ANQGSEA. Trimming cost V 4 bases and J 2 bases, with 8 bases left between them. CDR3: CSVVGENTGELFF. CDR3 nucleotide sequence: TGCAGCGTTGTTGGAGAAAACACCGGGGAGCTGTTTTTT.

Only a few counts were recorded for this clonotype. CDR3 nucleotides: TGCAGCGTCGTAACCAACTATGGCTACACCTTC. Its translation: CSVVTNYGYTF. This chain joins TRBV29-1 and TRBJ1-2; D unresolved. Germline CDR1 and CDR2: SQVTM and ANQGSEA. The CDR3 extends over 11 amino acids. The V end was cut by 6 bases, the J end by 2 bases, with 7 bases between. Full variable domain (rest looked up from reference TRBV29-1 and TRBJ1-2): SAVISQKPSRDICQRGTSLTIQCQVDSQVTMMFWYRQQPGQSLTLIATANQGSEATYESGFVIDKFPISRPNLTFSTLTVSNMSPEDSSIYLCSVVTNYGYTFGSGTRLTVV.

The chain has TRBV12-3 or TRBV12-4 and TRBJ2-7; D gene ambiguous. Trimming stripped 0 bases from V and 6 bases from J, with 9 bases between. The CDR3 covers 13 residues. For the CDR3, the DNA is TGTGCCAGCAGTTTAGCTGAAAGACTCGAGCAGTACTTC. Amino acids: CASSLAERLEQYF.